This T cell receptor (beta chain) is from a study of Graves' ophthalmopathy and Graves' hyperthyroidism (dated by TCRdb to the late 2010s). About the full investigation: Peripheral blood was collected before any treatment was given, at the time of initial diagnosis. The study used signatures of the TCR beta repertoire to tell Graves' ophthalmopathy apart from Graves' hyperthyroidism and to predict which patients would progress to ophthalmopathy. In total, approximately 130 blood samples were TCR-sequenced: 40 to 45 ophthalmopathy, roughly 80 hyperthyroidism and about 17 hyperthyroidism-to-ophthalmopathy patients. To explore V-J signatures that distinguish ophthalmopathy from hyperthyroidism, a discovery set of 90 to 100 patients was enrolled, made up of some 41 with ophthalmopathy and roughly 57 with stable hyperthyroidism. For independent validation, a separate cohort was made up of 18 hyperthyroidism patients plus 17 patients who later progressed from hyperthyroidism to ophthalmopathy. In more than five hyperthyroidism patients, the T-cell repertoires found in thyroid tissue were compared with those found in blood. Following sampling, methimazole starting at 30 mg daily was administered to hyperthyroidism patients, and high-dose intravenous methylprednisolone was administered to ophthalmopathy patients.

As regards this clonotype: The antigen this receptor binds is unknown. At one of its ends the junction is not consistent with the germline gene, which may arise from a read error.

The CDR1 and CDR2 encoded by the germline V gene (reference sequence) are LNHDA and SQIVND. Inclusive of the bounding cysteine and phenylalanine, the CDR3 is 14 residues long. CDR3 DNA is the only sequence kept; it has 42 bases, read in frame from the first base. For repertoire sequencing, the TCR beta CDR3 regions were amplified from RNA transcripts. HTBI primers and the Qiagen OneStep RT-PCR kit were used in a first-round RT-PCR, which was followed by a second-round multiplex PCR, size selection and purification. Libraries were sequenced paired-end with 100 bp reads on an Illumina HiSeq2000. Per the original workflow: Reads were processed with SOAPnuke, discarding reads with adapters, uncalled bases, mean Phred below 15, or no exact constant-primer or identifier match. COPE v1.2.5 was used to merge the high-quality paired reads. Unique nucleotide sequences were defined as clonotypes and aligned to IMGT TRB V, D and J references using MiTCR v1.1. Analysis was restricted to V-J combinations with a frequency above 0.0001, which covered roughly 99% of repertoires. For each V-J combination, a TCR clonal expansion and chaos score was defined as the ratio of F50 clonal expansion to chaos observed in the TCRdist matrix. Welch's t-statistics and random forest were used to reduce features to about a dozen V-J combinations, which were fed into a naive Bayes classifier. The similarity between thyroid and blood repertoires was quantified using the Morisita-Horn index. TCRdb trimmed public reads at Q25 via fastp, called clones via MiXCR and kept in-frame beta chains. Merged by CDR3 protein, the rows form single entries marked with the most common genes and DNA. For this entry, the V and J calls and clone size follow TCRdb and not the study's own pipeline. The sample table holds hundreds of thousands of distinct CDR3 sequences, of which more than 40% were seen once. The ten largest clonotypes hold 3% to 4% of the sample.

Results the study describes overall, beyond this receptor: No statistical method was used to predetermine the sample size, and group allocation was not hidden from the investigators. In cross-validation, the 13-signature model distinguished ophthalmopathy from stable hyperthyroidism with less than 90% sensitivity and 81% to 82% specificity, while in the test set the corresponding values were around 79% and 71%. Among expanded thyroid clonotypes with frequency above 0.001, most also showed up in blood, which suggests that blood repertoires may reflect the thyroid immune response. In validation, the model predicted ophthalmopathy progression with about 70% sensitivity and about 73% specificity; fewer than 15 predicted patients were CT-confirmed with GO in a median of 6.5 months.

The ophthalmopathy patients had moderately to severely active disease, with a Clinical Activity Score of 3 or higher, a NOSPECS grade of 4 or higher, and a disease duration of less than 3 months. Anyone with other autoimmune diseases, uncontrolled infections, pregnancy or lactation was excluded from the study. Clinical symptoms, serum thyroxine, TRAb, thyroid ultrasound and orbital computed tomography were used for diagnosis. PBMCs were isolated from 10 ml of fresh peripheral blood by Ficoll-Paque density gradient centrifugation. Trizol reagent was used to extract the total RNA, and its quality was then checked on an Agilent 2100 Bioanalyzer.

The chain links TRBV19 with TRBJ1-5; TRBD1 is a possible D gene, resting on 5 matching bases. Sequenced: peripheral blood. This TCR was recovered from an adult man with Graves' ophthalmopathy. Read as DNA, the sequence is TGTGCCAATAGTACGGGGGGAAGTAATCAGCCCCAGCATTTT. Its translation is CANSTGGSNQPQHF.